The entry below gives a single T cell receptor beta chain sequence along with its context. This record belongs to a study of blood T cell repertoires in COVID-19. Turning to the study itself: There were acute and convalescent COVID-19 samples, and they came from the United States, Italy and Spain. T cells, B-cell-depleted T cells, or PBMCs supplied cDNA or gDNA.

V was shortened by 4 bases and J by 2 bases, with 14 bases between the two germline ends. The CDR3 contains 15 residues. Looked up from germline, CDR1 is LNHDA and CDR2 is SQIVND (reference sequence). Per the study methods: Amplification of reference gene primers provided the estimated nucleated cell counts. Sequenced by immunoSEQ multiplex PCR; TCRdb stores in-frame clones only, minus some. The V and J calls and clone size were taken over from that table, and D and trimming were inferred from the DNA. The sample comprises some 59,000 clones, roughly four fifths of which are singletons, and around 5.3% rests with the top ten.

This TCR was recovered from a woman aged 55-69 years with acute or convalescent COVID-19. The chain couples TRBV19 to TRBJ1-1; D unclear. Sequenced sample: peripheral blood. The CDR3 DNA reads TGTGCCAGTAGTAAGGACCGGAGGGATAACACTGAAGCTTTCTTT. Translation: CASSKDRRDNTEAFF.